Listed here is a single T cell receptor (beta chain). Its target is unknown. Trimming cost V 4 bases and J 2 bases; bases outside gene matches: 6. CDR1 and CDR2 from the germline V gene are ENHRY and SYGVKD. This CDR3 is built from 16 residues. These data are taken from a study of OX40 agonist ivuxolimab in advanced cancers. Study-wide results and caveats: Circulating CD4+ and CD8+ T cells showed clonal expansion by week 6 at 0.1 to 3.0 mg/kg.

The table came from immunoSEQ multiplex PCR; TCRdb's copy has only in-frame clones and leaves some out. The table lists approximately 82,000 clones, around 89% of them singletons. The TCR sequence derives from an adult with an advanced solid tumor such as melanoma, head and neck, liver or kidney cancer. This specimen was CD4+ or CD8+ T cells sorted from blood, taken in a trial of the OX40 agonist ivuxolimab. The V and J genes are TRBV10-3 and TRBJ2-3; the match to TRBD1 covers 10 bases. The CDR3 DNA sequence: TGTGCCATCAGTGGACAGGGGGCTTCCTCCACAGATACGCAGTATTTT. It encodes CAISGQGASSTDTQYF.